The rows below give T cell receptor beta chains drawn from one sample of a study of T cell responses to AZD1222 COVID-19 vaccine. Profiled with immunoSEQ multiplex PCR; TCRdb holds only in-frame clones, not every one. Among fewer than 180,000 clones listed, 75% to 95% were seen once. The source was peripheral blood, collected 28 days after the second AZD1222 dose. Every receptor here comes from an adult who received the AZD1222 COVID-19 vaccine. CDR3s include the opening cysteine and the closing phenylalanine or tryptophan. Fields, in order: V gene, J gene, D gene, CDR3 protein. D genes are given only for firm matches.

v_gene: TRBV2; j_gene: TRBJ1-1; d_gene: NA; CDR3aa: CASSGHGETEAFF
v_gene: TRBV6-1; j_gene: TRBJ2-5; d_gene: NA; CDR3aa: CASSEGPETQYF
v_gene: TRBV18; j_gene: TRBJ1-3; d_gene: TRBD1; CDR3aa: CASSQGQGGSGNTIYF
v_gene: TRBV11-2; j_gene: TRBJ2-7; d_gene: NA; CDR3aa: CASSLGGGDYEQYF
v_gene: TRBV5-1; j_gene: TRBJ1-2; d_gene: NA; CDR3aa: CASSFRGTGDYGYTF
v_gene: TRBV2; j_gene: TRBJ1-1; d_gene: NA; CDR3aa: CASSGLGSRGAGTEAFF
v_gene: TRBV11-2; j_gene: TRBJ2-7; d_gene: NA; CDR3aa: CASSLAQGPYEQYF
v_gene: TRBV5-1; j_gene: TRBJ2-3; d_gene: NA; CDR3aa: CASSPDSPTDTQYF
v_gene: TRBV6-1; j_gene: TRBJ2-3; d_gene: TRBD2; CDR3aa: CASRELTFGLAGVTDTQYF
v_gene: TRBV6-5; j_gene: TRBJ2-3; d_gene: TRBD2; CDR3aa: CASSYLSGRSLDTQYF
v_gene: TRBV27; j_gene: TRBJ1-1; d_gene: NA; CDR3aa: CASSGWGANTEAFF
v_gene: TRBV14; j_gene: TRBJ2-7; d_gene: NA; CDR3aa: CASSQVNEQYF
v_gene: TRBV6-5; j_gene: TRBJ1-5; d_gene: NA; CDR3aa: CASSHRGNQPQHF
v_gene: TRBV27; j_gene: TRBJ1-2; d_gene: NA; CDR3aa: CASSRRHTSYGYTF
v_gene: TRBV3-1/TRBV3-2; j_gene: TRBJ2-7; d_gene: TRBD2; CDR3aa: CASSQIAGGPAEQYF
v_gene: TRBV29-1; j_gene: TRBJ2-4; d_gene: TRBD2; CDR3aa: CSVHGGEGNIQYF
v_gene: TRBV2; j_gene: TRBJ2-5; d_gene: TRBD2; CDR3aa: CASKGLAGGETQYF
v_gene: TRBV3-1/TRBV3-2; j_gene: TRBJ1-4; d_gene: NA; CDR3aa: CASSQWAGKETNEKLFF
v_gene: TRBV10-3; j_gene: TRBJ2-2; d_gene: NA; CDR3aa: CAISETSFRGTGELFF
v_gene: TRBV5-1; j_gene: TRBJ1-5; d_gene: TRBD1; CDR3aa: CASSWDRDQPQHF
v_gene: TRBV3-1/TRBV3-2; j_gene: TRBJ2-1; d_gene: NA; CDR3aa: CASSPPLAGNNEQFF
v_gene: TRBV10-3; j_gene: TRBJ1-5; d_gene: NA; CDR3aa: CAISERSQGQPQHF
v_gene: TRBV11-2; j_gene: TRBJ2-7; d_gene: NA; CDR3aa: CASSVTGTYEQYF
v_gene: TRBV18; j_gene: TRBJ2-3; d_gene: TRBD2; CDR3aa: CASSLNLAGGADTQYF
v_gene: TRBV30; j_gene: TRBJ1-2; d_gene: TRBD1; CDR3aa: CAWSATGSEGYTF
v_gene: TRBV27; j_gene: TRBJ2-2; d_gene: TRBD2; CDR3aa: CASSGDGLAGTGELFF